Shown below are 14 T cell receptor beta chains from a single sample sequenced in a study of blood T cell repertoires in COVID-19. Data came from immunoSEQ multiplex PCR; TCRdb stores just in-frame clones and leaves some out. The sample carries some 160,000 clones, roughly nine tenths recorded once. Sequencing was performed on peripheral blood. Receptors originate from a man between 60 and 70 years old with acute or convalescent COVID-19.

The rearrangement joins TRBV6-2 or TRBV6-3 to TRBJ2-2, with TRBD1 as a possible D gene (6 bases). This CDR3 contains 14 residues. Between the trimmed V and J ends, which lost 5 bases and 6 bases, there was a span of 13 bases. Germline loops: CDR1 MNHEY, CDR2 SVGEGT. In DNA form, the CDR3 reads TGTGCCAGCAGTAACACCAGGGGCCCCGGGGAGCTGTTTTTT. It specifies CASSNTRGPGELFF.

The genes are TRBV19 and TRBJ1-2; the match to TRBD1 covers 7 bases. V lost 9 bases to trimming and J lost 0 bases; unmatched junction nucleotides: 4. Per the germline V gene, CDR1 is LNHDA and CDR2 is SQIVND (reference sequence). The CDR3 runs to 13 residues. Here the CDR3 reads CASHRGANYGYTF. DNA for the CDR3: TGTGCCAGCCACAGGGGAGCTAACTATGGCTACACCTTC.

The chain recombines TRBV27 with TRBJ1-1, with 9 positions matching TRBD1. The J segment lost 5 bases and the V segment lost 5 bases, leaving 9 bases of the junction unmatched. Germline V gives CDR1 MNHEY, CDR2 SMNVEV (reference sequence). This CDR3 has 15 residues. CDR3 DNA sequence: TGTGCCAGCAGTCCGGACAGGGGCGAGATTACTGAAGCTTTCTTT. Protein: CASSPDRGEITEAFF.

The CDR3 loop is CASRGQGPTEAFF. CDR3 nucleotides: TGTGCCAGCAGGGGACAGGGTCCGACTGAAGCTTTCTTT. This chain joins TRBV6-5 and TRBJ1-1, with 9 bases aligning to TRBD1. CDR3 length equals 13 residues. In germline, CDR1 is MNHEY, CDR2 SVGAGI. After removal of 6 bases from V and 5 bases from J, the junction contained 4 bases not matched to a gene.

This chain uses TRBV5-1 with TRBJ2-4, with D tentatively TRBD2 (5 bases). From germline, CDR1 is SGHRS and CDR2 YFSETQ. V was cut by 4 bases and J by 0 bases, with 14 bases left in between. This CDR3 spans 16 amino acids. This CDR3 is CASSPSEGLAKNIQYF. DNA of the CDR3: TGCGCCAGCAGCCCCTCAGAAGGACTAGCCAAAAACATTCAGTACTTC.

This chain uses TRBV20-1 with TRBJ1-1, with 7 bases aligning to TRBD1. The CDR3 runs to 14 residues. With V trimmed by 6 bases and J by 1 base, 8 bases remained unmatched. Germline CDR1 and CDR2: DFQATT and SNEGSKA (reference sequence). The CDR3 DNA sequence: TGCAGTGCCAGTGGGGACAGATCGAACACTGAAGCTTTCTTT. Encoded protein: CSASGDRSNTEAFF.

V usage is TRBV19 and J usage is TRBJ2-3; perhaps TRBD2 as D (7 bases). CDR1 LNHDA and CDR2 SQIVND come from the germline V gene (reference sequence). V lost 6 bases and J 1 base, leaving 17 bases between the germline ends. CDR3 length: 16 amino acids. This chain's CDR3 is CASSRKRGAGTDTQYF. Written as DNA, the CDR3 is TGTGCCAGTAGCCGAAAACGGGGGGCTGGCACAGATACGCAGTATTTT. Full variable domain (missing parts from reference TRBV19 and TRBJ2-3): DGGITQSPKYLFRKEGQNVTLSCEQNLNHDAMYWYRQDPGQGLRLIYYSQIVNDFQKGDIAEGYSVSREKKESFPLTVTSAQKNPTAFYLCASSRKRGAGTDTQYFGPGTRLTVL.

The V call is TRBV6-5, the J call TRBJ1-5; D unclear. The germline gives CDR1 MNHEY, CDR2 SVGAGI. The CDR3 has 15 amino acids. Trimming pared 2 bases from V and 3 bases from J, leaving 11 bases between. DNA of the CDR3: TGTGCCAGCAGTTACACCGGGTCCAACAATCAGCCCCAGCATTTT. Translating it yields CASSYTGSNNQPQHF.

The chain recombines TRBV5-6 with TRBJ1-1, with 10 nucleotides matching TRBD1. After removal of 2 bases from V and 3 bases from J, the junction contained 4 bases not matched to a gene. The CDR3 is 15 amino acids. Germline-derived CDR1 and CDR2 are SGHDT and YYEEEE. CDR3 in DNA: TGTGCCAGCAGCTTCCGGGACAGGGGATACACTGAAGCTTTCTTT. Its translation is CASSFRDRGYTEAFF.

This chain connects TRBV30 to TRBJ1-2; 7 nucleotides line up with TRBD1. V lost 3 bases and J lost 4; bases outside the gene matches: 5. This CDR3 is 13 amino acids long. Per the germline V gene, CDR1 is GTSNPN and CDR2 is SVGIG (reference sequence). CDR3 nucleotides: TGTGCCTGGAGCGACAGGGTTCTCTATGGCTACACCTTC. Encoded protein: CAWSDRVLYGYTF.

J is TRBJ2-1 and V is TRBV6-5, with TRBD2 matching 9 bases. Trimming removed 0 bases from V and 9 bases from J; junction bases left unmatched: 6. The germline V gene encodes CDR1 MNHEY and CDR2 SVGAGI. The CDR3 has 15 residues. This CDR3 is CASSYSPSGEGEQFF. Here the CDR3 DNA reads TGTGCCAGCAGTTACTCGCCTAGCGGGGAGGGTGAGCAGTTCTTC.

The CDR3 loop reads CASSVGLAGINEQFF. In DNA form, the CDR3 reads TGTGCCAGTAGTGTAGGACTAGCGGGGATCAATGAGCAGTTCTTC. The chain carries TRBV19 and TRBJ2-1; TRBD2 matches 12 bases. The trim removed 5 bases at V and 6 bases at J, leaving 5 bases unmatched. CDR3 length: 15 residues. Germline assignment: CDR1 LNHDA and CDR2 SQIVND (reference sequence).

This chain connects TRBV6-5 to TRBJ1-2; TRBD1 matches at 10 bases. The CDR3 spans 14 residues. With V trimmed by 7 bases and J by 7 bases, 9 bases remained unmatched. CDR1 and CDR2 from the germline V gene are MNHEY and SVGAGI. This CDR3 reads CASNDRGRFGGYTF. The CDR3 DNA follows: TGTGCCAGCAACGACAGGGGGCGGTTTGGTGGCTACACCTTC.

This clone came up once. This chain's CDR3 is CASSIRDRGDAEAFF. CDR3 DNA: TGTGCCAGCAGCATAAGGGACAGGGGGGACGCTGAAGCTTTCTTT. The chain has TRBV13 and TRBJ1-1; 11 bases match TRBD1. V shed 5 bases and J 6 bases; nucleotides not matched to a gene: 8. The length of the CDR3 is 15 residues. Germline V gene sequence: CDR1 PRHDT, CDR2 FYEKMQ (reference sequence).